Listed here are 24 T cell receptor beta chains from one sample, sequenced in a study of early T cells in non-severe SARS-CoV-2 infection. TCRdb called the 5' RACE reads again in MiXCR, with one record for every CDR3 protein. This sample yields nearly 30,000 distinct CDR3 sequences, of which around 5.1% are seen a single time; approximately 10% belongs to the top ten. What was sequenced was whole blood. Every receptor here comes from an adult who was a healthcare worker with PCR-confirmed SARS-CoV-2 infection or an uninfected control (not recorded which).

The rearrangement links TRBV20-1 to TRBJ2-7; possible D gene TRBD2, 5 bases. Germline values: CDR1 DFQATT, CDR2 SNEGSKA (reference sequence). The CDR3 is made up of 13 amino acids. V was trimmed by 1 base and J by 4 bases, leaving 11 bases between them. DNA for the CDR3: TGCAGTGCTAGAGGGACTGTGGATTACGAGCAGTACTTC. It codes for CSARGTVDYEQYF.

The chain links TRBV7-2 to TRBJ2-3; 8 bases fit TRBD2. CDR1 is SGHTA and CDR2 is FQGNSA in the germline V gene. CDR3 length: 16 amino acids. Trimming took 1 base from V and 2 from J; bases not matched to a gene: 5. CDR3 sequence (DNA): TGTGCCAGCAGCTTAGATCCAGCGGGGGTCACAGATACGCAGTATTTT. Amino acid sequence: CASSLDPAGVTDTQYF. Using reference TRBV7-2 and TRBJ2-3 for the parts outside the CDR3, the full variable domain is GAGVSQSPSNKVTEKGKDVELRCDPISGHTALYWYRQSLGQGLEFLIYFQGNSAPDKSGLPSDRFSAERTGGSVSTLTIQRTQQEDSAVYLCASSLDPAGVTDTQYFGPGTRLTVL.

This clonotype was detected only a few times. The rearrangement links TRBV6-1 to TRBJ2-1; TRBD2 agrees at 11 bases. The germline V gene has CDR1 MNHNS and CDR2 SASEGT. The CDR3 has 17 residues. V lost 4 bases, J lost 4 bases, and 9 bases stayed unmatched. CDR3 residues: CASSGLAGGGPYNEQFF. The CDR3 coding sequence is TGTGCCAGCAGTGGTCTAGCGGGAGGAGGACCTTACAATGAGCAGTTCTTC.

Many counts were recorded for this clonotype. V is TRBV19 and J is TRBJ2-4; D perhaps matches TRBD2 (6 bases). V was shortened by 3 bases and J by 6 bases, with 9 bases between the two germline ends. This CDR3 region has 13 residues. The germline CDR1 and CDR2 sequences are LNHDA and SQIVND (reference sequence). The CDR3 here is CASSMGLLNIQYF. Written as DNA, the CDR3 is TGTGCCAGTAGTATGGGACTGTTAAACATTCAGTACTTC.

This clonotype was picked up many times. The chain recombines TRBV28 with TRBJ1-2; unclear D gene. V dropped 11 bases and J dropped 8 bases, with 24 bases sitting between them. CDR3 length: 14 residues. The germline gives CDR1 MDHEN, CDR2 SYDVKM. Here the CDR3 reads CASQFMVGVGGYTF. The CDR3 DNA follows: TGTGCCTCCCAGTTTATGGTCGGTGTGGGAGGCTACACCTTC.

In this sample, this clonotype turned up many times. V gene TRBV20-1 combines with J gene TRBJ2-3, with 7 bases aligning to TRBD2. The CDR3 is 17 amino acids. With V trimmed by 0 bases and J by 0 bases, 9 bases remained unmatched. Germline V CDR1 and CDR2: DFQATT, SNEGSKA (reference sequence). The CDR3: CSARDRSTSLSTDTQYF. DNA for the CDR3: TGCAGTGCTAGAGATCGGTCGACTAGCCTTAGCACAGATACGCAGTATTTT.

Ten or more counts support this clonotype. The chain employs TRBV7-9 and TRBJ1-4; D ambiguous. The CDR3 sequence is 16 residues long. Germline CDR1 is SEHNR and CDR2 is FQNEAQ (reference sequence). Trimming took 2 bases from V and 0 from J, leaving 10 bases between them. As DNA, the CDR3 is TGTGCCAGCAGCTTACGGTCACCTGCAACTAATGAAAAACTGTTTTTT. This encodes CASSLRSPATNEKLFF.

This clonotype was seen at least ten times. The chain couples TRBV7-9 to TRBJ2-7; TRBD1 matches at 11 bases. There are 16 residues in the CDR3. The J segment lost 4 bases and the V segment lost 5 bases, leaving 10 bases of the junction unmatched. Per germline, CDR1 SEHNR and CDR2 FQNEAQ (reference sequence). DNA of the CDR3: TGTGCCAGCAGCCCCCCACACGGACAGGGGGCTTACGAGCAGTACTTC. This sequence encodes CASSPPHGQGAYEQYF.

J is TRBJ2-1 and V is TRBV9; D unresolved. V was shortened by 1 base and J by 8 bases, with 10 bases between the two germline ends. Per germline, CDR1 SGDLS and CDR2 YYNGEE. This CDR3 is built from 13 residues. In nucleotides, the CDR3 is TGTGCCAGCAGCGTATCGGACGTACATGAGCAGTTCTTC. Its translation: CASSVSDVHEQFF.

This clonotype rates as medium-sized. This chain joins TRBV28 and TRBJ2-7; 8 bases are shared with TRBD1. Germline CDR1 reads MDHEN; CDR2 reads SYDVKM. With V trimmed by 6 bases and J by 7 bases, 14 bases remained unmatched. The CDR3 has 15 residues. The CDR3 DNA is TGTGCCAGCAGAAACTACCGGGACAGGTCCAGGGAGCAGTACTTC. Translation gives CASRNYRDRSREQYF.

This clonotype appeared many times. The CDR3: CASTPRQGVREQYF. CDR3 DNA sequence: TGTGCCAGCACCCCCAGACAGGGAGTGCGGGAGCAGTACTTC. The chain has TRBV12-3 or TRBV12-4 and TRBJ2-7, with TRBD1 matching over 7 bases. After removal of 7 bases from V and 7 bases from J, the junction contained 13 bases not matched to a gene. The CDR3 length is 14 residues.

The chain is built from TRBV7-2 and TRBJ1-3, with D hard to call. V lost 3 bases and J lost 4, with 10 bases in between. CDR3 length: 14 residues. Germline-derived CDR1 and CDR2 are SGHTA and FQGNSA. CDR3 loop: CASSLVGKGNTIYF. For the CDR3, the DNA is TGTGCCAGCAGCTTGGTGGGAAAGGGAAACACCATATATTTT.

This clonotype appeared many times. The J gene is TRBJ2-2, the V gene TRBV12-3 or TRBV12-4; D may be TRBD1 or TRBD2 (5 bases each). CDR3 length equals 13 residues. Trimming took 6 bases from V and 6 from J, leaving 11 bases between them. Here the CDR3 DNA reads TGTGCCAGCAGAGTTCTGGGGGCCGGGGAGCTGTTTTTT. Translation: CASRVLGAGELFF.

This clonotype was counted many times. The chain is built from TRBV20-1 and TRBJ2-1; the match to TRBD2 covers 9 bases. Losses at the gene ends were 0 bases for V and 8 bases for J; bases not matched to a gene: 11. Germline assignment: CDR1 DFQATT and CDR2 SNEGSKA (reference sequence). CDR3 length equals 16 residues. CDR3 in DNA: TGCAGTGCTAGAGAGCTCCTAGCGGGGCGAACCGATGAGCAGTTCTTC. It encodes CSARELLAGRTDEQFF.

There are many counts of this clonotype. This rearrangement joins TRBV12-3 or TRBV12-4 to TRBJ1-1; D gene ambiguous. This CDR3 has 13 residues. V was pared by 5 bases and J by 3 bases, with 10 bases between. CDR3 amino acids: CASSQAGDTEAFF. Here the CDR3 DNA reads TGTGCCAGCAGTCAGGCAGGCGACACTGAAGCTTTCTTT.

This clonotype was seen many times. The rearrangement joins TRBV20-1 to TRBJ1-4, with D perhaps matching TRBD1 (6 bases). This CDR3 is 15 amino acids long. Germline CDR1 and CDR2: DFQATT and SNEGSKA (reference sequence). V lost 6 bases, J lost 8 bases, and 22 bases lay in between. DNA of the CDR3: TGCAGTGCCCAAACCCCCGGGACAAAAGGGGAAAAACTGTTTTTT. Protein: CSAQTPGTKGEKLFF.

This clonotype has ten or more counts. This chain uses TRBV5-6 with TRBJ2-4; 10 bases match TRBD1. J was trimmed by 1 base and V by 3 bases; bases with no gene match: 7. The germline V gene has CDR1 SGHDT and CDR2 YYEEEE. The CDR3 is 17 residues long. The CDR3 loop reads CASSWDRGAVAKNIQYF. CDR3 in DNA: TGTGCCAGCAGCTGGGACAGGGGCGCGGTGGCCAAAAACATTCAGTACTTC.

This clonotype occurred many times. The J gene is TRBJ1-1, the V gene TRBV20-1; 7 nucleotides align to TRBD1. The CDR3 is 13 amino acids. The germline gives CDR1 DFQATT, CDR2 SNEGSKA (reference sequence). Trimming removed 0 bases from V and 5 bases from J; junction bases left unmatched: 3. CDR3 sequence reads: CSAREGGATEAFF. CDR3 sequence (DNA): TGCAGTGCTAGAGAAGGGGGCGCGACTGAAGCTTTCTTT.

The rearrangement joins TRBV20-1 to TRBJ2-5; D could derive from TRBD1 or TRBD2 (5 bases each). This CDR3 has 13 residues. Germline values: CDR1 DFQATT, CDR2 SNEGSKA (reference sequence). Trimming removed 5 bases at V and 2 bases at J, with 12 bases between. The CDR3: CSAGTAPQETQYF. CDR3 in DNA: TGCAGTGCTGGGACGGCCCCTCAAGAGACCCAGTACTTC.

This clonotype showed up many times. The chain has TRBV19 and TRBJ2-3, with TRBD2 identical over 13 bases. The CDR3 contains 18 residues. Germline assignment: CDR1 LNHDA and CDR2 SQIVND (reference sequence). Losses at the gene ends were 5 bases for V and 0 bases for J; bases not matched to a gene: 8. This CDR3 is CASSGLGLAGASTDTQYF. CDR3 DNA sequence: TGTGCCAGTAGTGGTTTAGGACTAGCGGGGGCCAGCACAGATACGCAGTATTTT.

This clonotype was recorded a few times. The chain combines TRBV5-1 with TRBJ1-1; tentatively, D is TRBD1 (5 bases). Looked up from germline, CDR1 is SGHRS and CDR2 is YFSETQ. There are 12 residues in the CDR3. V lost 5 bases and J lost 1, with 6 bases in between. The CDR3 reads CASRGTNTEAFF. The DNA for the CDR3 is TGCGCCAGCAGGGGGACGAACACTGAAGCTTTCTTT.

The chain uses TRBV28 and TRBJ2-4; the D is unclear. Per germline, CDR1 MDHEN and CDR2 SYDVKM. The CDR3 covers 12 residues. Deletions cut 0 bases from V and 5 bases from J, with 2 bases between. The CDR3 protein is CASSLWENIQYF. CDR3 nucleotide sequence: TGTGCCAGCAGTTTATGGGAAAACATTCAGTACTTC.

This clonotype was observed many times. V is TRBV4-1 and J is TRBJ1-1; 12 bases line up with TRBD1. Trimming cost V 4 bases and J 4 bases; bases outside gene matches: 7. CDR1 and CDR2 from the germline V gene are MGHRA and YSYEKL. The length of the CDR3 is 16 residues. This CDR3 reads CASSRGTGGAGTEAFF. The DNA for the CDR3 is TGCGCCAGCAGCCGAGGGACAGGGGGCGCGGGCACTGAAGCTTTCTTT.

This clonotype came up many times. CDR3 sequence reads: CASSLTGGFNQPQHF. CDR3 in DNA: TGCGCCAGCAGCCTGACAGGGGGTTTCAATCAGCCCCAGCATTTT. This chain connects TRBV5-1 to TRBJ1-5; 9 bases map to TRBD1. The ends lost 4 bases at V and 3 bases at J; junction bases unmatched: 5. CDR1 and CDR2 (germline): SGHRS, YFSETQ. The CDR3 length is 15 residues. Combining the CDR3 with reference TRBV5-1 and TRBJ1-5 gives the whole variable domain KAGVTQTPRYLIKTRGQQVTLSCSPISGHRSVSWYQQTPGQGLQFLFEYFSETQRNKGNFPGRFSGRQFSNSRSEMNVSTLELGDSALYLCASSLTGGFNQPQHFGDGTRLSIL.